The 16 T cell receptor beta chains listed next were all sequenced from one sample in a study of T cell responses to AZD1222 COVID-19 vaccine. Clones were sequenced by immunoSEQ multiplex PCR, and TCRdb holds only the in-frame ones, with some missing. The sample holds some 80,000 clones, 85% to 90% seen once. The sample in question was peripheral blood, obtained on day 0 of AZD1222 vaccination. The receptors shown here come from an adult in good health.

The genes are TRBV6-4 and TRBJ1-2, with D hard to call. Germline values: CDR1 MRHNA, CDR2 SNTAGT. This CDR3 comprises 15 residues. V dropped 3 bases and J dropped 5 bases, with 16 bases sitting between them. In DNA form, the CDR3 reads TGTGCCAGCAGTGAGACCGGGAACCACGATTATGGCTACACCTTC. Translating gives CASSETGNHDYGYTF.

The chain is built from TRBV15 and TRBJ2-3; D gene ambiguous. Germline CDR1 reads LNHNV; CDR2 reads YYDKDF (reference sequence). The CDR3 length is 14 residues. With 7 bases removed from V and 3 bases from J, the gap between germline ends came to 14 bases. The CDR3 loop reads CATIDDRQTDTQYF. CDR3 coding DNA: TGTGCCACCATCGATGACCGTCAGACAGATACGCAGTATTTT.

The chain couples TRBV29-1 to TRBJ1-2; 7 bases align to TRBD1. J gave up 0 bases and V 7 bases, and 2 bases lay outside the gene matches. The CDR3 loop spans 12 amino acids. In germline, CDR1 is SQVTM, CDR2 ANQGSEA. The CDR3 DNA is TGCAGCGGGGGACAGCCTAACTATGGCTACACCTTC. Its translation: CSGGQPNYGYTF.

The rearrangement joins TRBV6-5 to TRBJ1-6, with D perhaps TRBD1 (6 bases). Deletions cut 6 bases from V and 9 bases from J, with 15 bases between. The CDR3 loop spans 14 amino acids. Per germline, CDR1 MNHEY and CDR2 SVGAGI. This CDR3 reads CASSFTGFGSPLHF. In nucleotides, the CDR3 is TGTGCCAGCAGCTTCACAGGGTTCGGTTCACCCCTCCACTTT.

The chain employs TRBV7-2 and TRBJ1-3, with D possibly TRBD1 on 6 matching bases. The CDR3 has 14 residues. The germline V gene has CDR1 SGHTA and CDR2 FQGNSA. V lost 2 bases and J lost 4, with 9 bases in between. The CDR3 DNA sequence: TGTGCCAGCAGCTTAAACAGGGAAGGAAACACCATATATTTT. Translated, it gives CASSLNREGNTIYF.

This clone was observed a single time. The CDR3 nucleotides read TGTGCCAGCAGCGCCGGGACAGTCCTTGCGAAGTCCCTCCACTTT. As protein: CASSAGTVLAKSLHF. The chain is built from TRBV2 and TRBJ1-6, with TRBD1 matching over 7 bases. Germline V CDR1 and CDR2: SNHLY, FYNNEI. CDR3 size: 15 residues. Unmatched junction bases numbered 16, after V lost 6 bases and J lost 14 bases.

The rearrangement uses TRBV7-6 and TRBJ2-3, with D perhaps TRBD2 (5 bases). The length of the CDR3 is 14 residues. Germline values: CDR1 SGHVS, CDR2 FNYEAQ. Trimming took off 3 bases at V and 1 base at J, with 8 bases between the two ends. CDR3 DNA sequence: TGTGCCAGCAGCTTGTTCGGGGGCACAGATACGCAGTATTTT. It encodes CASSLFGGTDTQYF.

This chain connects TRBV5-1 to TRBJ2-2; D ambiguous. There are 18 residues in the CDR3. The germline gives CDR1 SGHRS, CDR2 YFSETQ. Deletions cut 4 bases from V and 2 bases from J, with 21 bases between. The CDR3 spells CASSQSNKTLLNTGELFF. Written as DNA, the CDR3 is TGCGCCAGCAGCCAATCAAACAAGACGTTATTAAACACCGGGGAGCTGTTTTTT.

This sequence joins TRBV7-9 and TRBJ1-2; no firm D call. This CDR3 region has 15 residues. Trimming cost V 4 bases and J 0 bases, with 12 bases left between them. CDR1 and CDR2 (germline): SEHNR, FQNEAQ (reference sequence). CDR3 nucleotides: TGTGCCAGCAGCTCGAGACCTAACCCTAACTATGGCTACACCTTC. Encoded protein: CASSSRPNPNYGYTF.

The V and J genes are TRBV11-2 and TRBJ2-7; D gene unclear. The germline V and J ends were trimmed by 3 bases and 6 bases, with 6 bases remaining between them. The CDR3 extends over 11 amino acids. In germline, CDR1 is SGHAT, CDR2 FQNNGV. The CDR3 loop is CASSLNGEQYF. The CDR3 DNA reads TGTGCCAGCAGCTTGAACGGCGAGCAGTACTTC. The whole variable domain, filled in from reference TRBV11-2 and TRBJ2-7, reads EAGVAQSPRYKIIEKRQSVAFWCNPISGHATLYWYQQILGQGPKLLIQFQNNGVVDDSQLPKDRFSAERLKGVDSTLKIQPAKLEDSAVYLCASSLNGEQYFGPGTRLTVT.

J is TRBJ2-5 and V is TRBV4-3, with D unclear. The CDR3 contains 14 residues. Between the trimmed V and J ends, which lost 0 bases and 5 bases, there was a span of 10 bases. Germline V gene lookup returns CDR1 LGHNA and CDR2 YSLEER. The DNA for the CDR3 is TGCGCCAGCAGCCAAGAATACTTGGGGGAGACCCAGTACTTC. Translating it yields CASSQEYLGETQYF.

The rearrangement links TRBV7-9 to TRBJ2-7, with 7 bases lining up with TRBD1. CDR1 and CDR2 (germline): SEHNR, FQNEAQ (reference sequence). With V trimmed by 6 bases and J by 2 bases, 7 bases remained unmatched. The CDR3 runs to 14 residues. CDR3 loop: CASSLLGQTYEQYF. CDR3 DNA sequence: TGTGCCAGCAGTCTCCTGGGACAGACCTACGAGCAGTACTTC.

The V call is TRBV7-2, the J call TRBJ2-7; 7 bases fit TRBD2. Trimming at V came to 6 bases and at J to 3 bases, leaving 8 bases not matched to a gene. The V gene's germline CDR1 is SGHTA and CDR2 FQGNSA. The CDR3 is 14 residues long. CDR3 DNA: TGTGCCAGCAGTCACCGGGGGGACGGCTACGAGCAGTACTTC. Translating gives CASSHRGDGYEQYF.

CDR3 in DNA: TGTGCCAGCAGTTTACGGTACACTGAAGCTTTCTTT. Translating gives CASSLRYTEAFF. The rearrangement links TRBV28 to TRBJ1-1; unclear D gene. The CDR3 runs 12 residues. Trimming cost V 2 bases and J 3 bases, with 4 bases left between them. Germline V CDR1 and CDR2: MDHEN, SYDVKM.

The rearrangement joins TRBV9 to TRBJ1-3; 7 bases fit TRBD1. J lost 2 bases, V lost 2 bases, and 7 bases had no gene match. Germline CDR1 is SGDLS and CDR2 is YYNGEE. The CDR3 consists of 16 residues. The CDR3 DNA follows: TGTGCCAGCAGCGTGACAGGGTTGGATGCTGGAAACACCATATATTTT. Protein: CASSVTGLDAGNTIYF.

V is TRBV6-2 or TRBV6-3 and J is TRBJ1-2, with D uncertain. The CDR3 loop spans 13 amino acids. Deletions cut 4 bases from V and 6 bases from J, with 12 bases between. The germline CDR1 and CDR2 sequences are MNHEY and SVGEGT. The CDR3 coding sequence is TGTGCCAGCAGTTCCGGTCCCCGAGATGGCTACACCTTC. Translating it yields CASSSGPRDGYTF.